This is a list of T cell receptor beta chains from one sample in a study of response to subunit inactivated influenza vaccine. TCRdb fed the RT-PCR reads into MiXCR, producing one record per CDR3 protein. The data show around 530,000 distinct CDR3 sequences, about 12% seen once. Material: PBMCs from blood, obtained on the day of vaccination. Receptor source: a man aged 50-59 years who received an inactivated influenza vaccine. Each CDR3 is given with its conserved first and last residue. Fields, in order: CDR3 length, V gene, D gene, J gene, clone size, CDR3 protein, CDR3 DNA. D genes are given only for firm matches. Only some rows state a clone size, as once, few, many or a class for expanded clones.

cdr3_length: 16
v_call: TRBV6-2/TRBV6-3
d_call: TRBD2
j_call: TRBJ2-3
clone_size: few
cdr3_aa: CASSYNQREYIDTQYF
cdr3_nt: TGTGCCAGCAGTTACAATCAGCGGGAGTATATAGATACGCAGTATTTT

cdr3_length: 16
v_call: TRBV20-1
d_call: TRBD2
j_call: TRBJ2-3
clone_size: many
cdr3_aa: CSARDTSGRGADTQYF
cdr3_nt: TGCAGTGCTAGAGACACTAGCGGGAGGGGGGCAGATACGCAGTATTTT

cdr3_length: 14
v_call: TRBV4-1
d_call: .
j_call: TRBJ2-1
clone_size: many
cdr3_aa: CASRDERGRDEQFF
cdr3_nt: TGCGCCAGCAGGGACGAGAGGGGGAGGGATGAGCAGTTCTTC

cdr3_length: 14
v_call: TRBV20-1
d_call: TRBD2
j_call: TRBJ2-7
clone_size: few
cdr3_aa: CSAREVAGGYEQYF
cdr3_nt: TGCAGTGCTAGAGAGGTAGCGGGAGGCTACGAGCAGTACTTC

cdr3_length: 16
v_call: TRBV5-1
d_call: TRBD2
j_call: TRBJ2-3
clone_size: few
cdr3_aa: CASSLNSGASTDTQYF
cdr3_nt: TGCGCCAGCAGCTTGAATAGCGGGGCATCCACAGATACGCAGTATTTT

cdr3_length: 17
v_call: TRBV7-2
d_call: TRBD1
j_call: TRBJ2-1
clone_size: many
cdr3_aa: CASSLGIAGQGGNEQFF
cdr3_nt: TGTGCCAGCAGCTTAGGGATTGCGGGACAGGGTGGCAATGAGCAGTTCTTC

cdr3_length: 17
v_call: TRBV11-2
d_call: .
j_call: TRBJ2-1
clone_size: few
cdr3_aa: CASSLDLARGGYNEQFF
cdr3_nt: TGTGCCAGCAGCTTAGATCTGGCCAGGGGAGGCTACAATGAGCAGTTCTTC

cdr3_length: 13
v_call: TRBV19
d_call: .
j_call: TRBJ1-5
clone_size: few
cdr3_aa: CASTSRQAQPQHF
cdr3_nt: TGTGCCAGTACCAGCCGACAGGCTCAGCCCCAGCATTTT

cdr3_length: 16
v_call: TRBV18
d_call: .
j_call: TRBJ1-6
clone_size: few
cdr3_aa: CASSPSTSSYNSPLHF
cdr3_nt: TGTGCCAGCTCACCCTCGACGAGCTCCTATAATTCACCCCTCCACTTT

cdr3_length: 17
v_call: TRBV28
d_call: TRBD2
j_call: TRBJ2-2
clone_size: .
cdr3_aa: CASSFSSGRASPGELFF
cdr3_nt: TGTGCCAGCAGTTTCTCTAGCGGGAGGGCCTCACCCGGGGAGCTGTTTTTT

cdr3_length: 14
v_call: TRBV7-9
d_call: TRBD1
j_call: TRBJ2-5
clone_size: few
cdr3_aa: CASSSPQGQETQYF
cdr3_nt: TGTGCCAGCAGCTCACCACAGGGGCAAGAGACCCAGTACTTC

cdr3_length: 13
v_call: TRBV12-3/TRBV12-4
d_call: .
j_call: TRBJ2-7
clone_size: .
cdr3_aa: CASSQQEYDEQYF
cdr3_nt: TGTGCCAGCAGCCAACAGGAATACGACGAGCAGTACTTC

cdr3_length: 16
v_call: TRBV4-1
d_call: .
j_call: TRBJ2-1
clone_size: .
cdr3_aa: CASSQEYRYSYNEQFF
cdr3_nt: TGCGCCAGCAGCCAAGAATACCGATACTCCTACAATGAGCAGTTCTTC

cdr3_length: 14
v_call: TRBV11-1
d_call: TRBD2
j_call: TRBJ2-1
clone_size: few
cdr3_aa: CASSTSGLEYEQFF
cdr3_nt: TGTGCCAGCAGCACCTCGGGACTAGAATATGAGCAGTTCTTC

cdr3_length: 17
v_call: TRBV2
d_call: TRBD2
j_call: TRBJ2-7
clone_size: .
cdr3_aa: CASTAGTSGDTSYEQYF
cdr3_nt: TGTGCCAGCACCGCCGGGACTAGCGGAGATACGTCCTACGAGCAGTACTTC